This T cell receptor beta chain came from a study of blood T cell repertoires in COVID-19. Study summary: COVID-19 samples, acute and convalescent, were from the United States, Italy and Spain. Nucleic acid was either cDNA or gDNA, and it came from T cells, B-cell-depleted T cells, or PBMCs.

The data were produced by immunoSEQ multiplex PCR, yet TCRdb's version contains in-frame clones alone and is incomplete. The top ten clones hold under 20% of a sample with some 49,000 clones, about nine tenths of them seen once. The germline V gene encodes CDR1 SGHKS and CDR2 YYEKEE (reference sequence). V gave up 2 bases and J gave up 4 bases; unmatched junction bases: 5. CDR3 size: 15 residues. The source material was peripheral blood. The sequence was collected from a man in his sixties or seventies with active COVID-19. The chain couples TRBV5-5 to TRBJ2-5, with 10 bases matching TRBD2. The CDR3 DNA is TGTGCCAGCAGCTTCAGCGGGGGGGCCTTAGAGACCCAGTACTTC. It codes for CASSFSGGALETQYF.